A selection of T cell receptor beta chains follows, all from one sample in a study of blood T cell repertoires in COVID-19. The method was immunoSEQ multiplex PCR; TCRdb's version includes in-frame clones alone and lacks a portion of them. The table has tens of thousands of clones, 89% seen once. What was sequenced was peripheral blood. The receptors stem from a woman aged 55 to 70 with COVID-19, enrolled during active disease. The CDR3 runs from the conserved cysteine through the conserved F or W. A D gene is named only where the DNA matches it firmly. Clone sizes are given selectively: once, few, many, or a class where the clone is expanded.

TRBJ1-5	TRBV7-2	.	.	TGTGCCAGCAGCTTACAGCTAGGAGTCGGTCAGCCCCAGCATTTT	CASSLQLGVGQPQHF
TRBJ1-3	TRBV3-1/TRBV3-2	.	.	TGTGCCAGCAGCCAGCCACAGGGTACTGGAAACACCATATATTTT	CASSQPQGTGNTIYF
TRBJ2-5	TRBV25-1	.	.	TGTGCCAGCAGTGTTCCGGGAATGGAGACCCAGTACTTC	CASSVPGMETQYF
TRBJ2-7	TRBV6-2/TRBV6-3	.	.	TGTGCCAGCAGCTTAATAGCGGTCTCCTACGAGCAGTACTTC	CASSLIAVSYEQYF
TRBJ1-6	TRBV19	few	.	TGTGCCAGTATACAGGACTATAATTCACCCCTCCACTTT	CASIQDYNSPLHF
TRBJ2-7	TRBV27	.	TRBD2	TGTGCCAGCAGTCCCCGTGGGACTAGCGGAGAACTCTACGAGCAGTACTTC	CASSPRGTSGELYEQYF
TRBJ2-7	TRBV29-1	.	.	TGCAGCGTTGGCGGAGGGCGGCAGTACTTC	CSVGGGRQYF
TRBJ1-1	TRBV7-9	.	.	TGTGCCAGCAGCTTTCCCCAGGGTTCTGAAGCTTTCTTT	CASSFPQGSEAFF
TRBJ1-1	TRBV5-6	.	.	TGTGCCAGCAGCACCGACACGCTGAACACTGAAGCTTTCTTT	CASSTDTLNTEAFF
TRBJ1-6	TRBV11-1	.	.	TGTGCCAGCAGCTTACTTCCTAATTCACCCCTCCACTTT	CASSLLPNSPLHF
TRBJ2-7	TRBV10-3	.	TRBD2	TGTGCCATCAGTGACGGGTTGCGAGCGGGAGAGGGCTACGAGCAGTACTTC	CAISDGLRAGEGYEQYF
TRBJ2-3	TRBV28	.	.	TGTGCCAGCAGTTTAGTCCGGGGGACAGATACGCAGTATTTT	CASSLVRGTDTQYF
TRBJ1-1	TRBV14	.	.	TGTGCCAGCAGCCAAGTTCCCGGGGGGAACACTGAAGCTTTCTTT	CASSQVPGGNTEAFF
TRBJ2-6	TRBV6-2/TRBV6-3	.	.	TGTGCCAGCAGTCCCTCCTTCGCGGGCGTCCTGACTTTC	CASSPSFAGVLTF
TRBJ1-2	TRBV6-2/TRBV6-3	.	.	TGTGCCAGCAGTTACTCACAACACCTCTATGGCTACACCTTC	CASSYSQHLYGYTF
TRBJ1-4	TRBV7-2	.	TRBD1	TGTGCCAGCAGCTCCCAGGGGGCAAGTGAAAAACTGTTTTTT	CASSSQGASEKLFF
TRBJ1-1	TRBV10-3	.	.	TGTGCCATCACTGGGGTGGGTGACAGCGTACCTTGCGCTTTCTTT	CAITGVGDSVPCAFF
TRBJ2-5	TRBV5-5	.	TRBD2	TGTGCCAGCAGCTTGGGACTAGCGGAAACAGAGACCCAGTACTTC	CASSLGLAETETQYF
TRBJ2-1	TRBV7-2	.	TRBD1	TGTGCCAGCAGCTTCTCCGGGACAGGGGATTTTGGGCAGTTCTTC	CASSFSGTGDFGQFF
TRBJ2-3	TRBV7-2	.	TRBD2	TGTGCCAGCAGCCCGGGACTAGCGGGAGGCGCAGATACGCAGTATTTT	CASSPGLAGGADTQYF
TRBJ2-2	TRBV7-2	.	TRBD2	TGTGCCAGCAGCTTCCTCACTCCTGGGACTAGCGGCACCGGGGAGCTGTTTTTT	CASSFLTPGTSGTGELFF
TRBJ1-1	TRBV18	.	.	TGTGCCAGCTCACGAGTTTCACTAGGGAACACTGAAGCTTTCTTT	CASSRVSLGNTEAFF
TRBJ1-3	TRBV6-4	.	.	TGTGCCAGCAGTGGTCCCCAGTTGATCTCTGGAAACACCATATATTTT	CASSGPQLISGNTIYF
TRBJ2-2	TRBV6-6	once	TRBD2	TGTGCCAGCAGCCTCACTAGCGGGAGCACCGGGGAGCTGTTTTTT	CASSLTSGSTGELFF
TRBJ1-2	TRBV14	.	.	TGTGCCAGCAGCCAGTTGGCTGATTGGAACTATGGCTACACCTTC	CASSQLADWNYGYTF
TRBJ2-7	TRBV6-5	.	.	TGTGCCAGCAGTTACTCGTATGGGGGCGAGGACGAGCAGTACTTC	CASSYSYGGEDEQYF
TRBJ1-6	TRBV4-2	.	TRBD1	TGTGCCAGCAGCCAAGAAGAGGGACAGAATTCACCCCTCCACTTT	CASSQEEGQNSPLHF
TRBJ1-2	TRBV23-1	.	TRBD1	TGCGCCAGCAGGGGACAGGGGGCTTCCTATGGCTACACCTTC	CASRGQGASYGYTF
TRBJ1-2	TRBV7-9	.	.	TGTGCCAGCAGCTCCCGACAGGCCCGAGCTAACTATGGCTACACCTTC	CASSSRQARANYGYTF
TRBJ2-3	TRBV2	.	TRBD2	TGTGCCAGCGGCGGGGGTCAGTCTACAGATACGCAGTATTTT	CASGGGQSTDTQYF
TRBJ2-1	TRBV7-6	.	TRBD2	TGTGCCAGCAGCCCCACTAGCGGGGGACTCTACAATGAGCAGTTCTTC	CASSPTSGGLYNEQFF
TRBJ2-1	TRBV3-1/TRBV3-2	.	TRBD2	TGTGCCAGCAGCCCGGGACTAGCGATCGATGAGCAGTTCTTC	CASSPGLAIDEQFF
TRBJ2-1	TRBV7-9	once	.	TGTGCCAGCAGCTTCTCTTCCTACAATGAGCAGTTCTTC	CASSFSSYNEQFF
TRBJ2-7	TRBV7-2	.	TRBD2	TGTGCCAGCAGCTCTGACGCTAGCGGATCCTACGAGCAGTACTTC	CASSSDASGSYEQYF
TRBJ2-1	TRBV11-2	.	.	TGTGCCAGCACCCCGGCTCGGGACAACTACAATGAGCAGTTCTTC	CASTPARDNYNEQFF
TRBJ1-5	TRBV28	.	TRBD1	TGTGCCAGCAGTGGGACAGGCCTAAATCAGCCCCAGCATTTT	CASSGTGLNQPQHF
TRBJ2-1	TRBV2	once	.	TGTGCCAGCTATCCCCAGGGGCGGGTGCACAATACAGAGTTCTTC	CASYPQGRVHNTEFF
TRBJ1-1	TRBV12-5	.	.	TGTGCTAGTGGTTTGGACGGTGACACTGAAGCTTTCTTT	CASGLDGDTEAFF
TRBJ2-2	TRBV19	.	TRBD2	TGTGCCAGTAGTAAAGCGGGGGGGCAGGTCGGGGAGCTGTTTTTT	CASSKAGGQVGELFF
TRBJ2-1	TRBV20-1	.	.	TGCAGTGCTAGAGATAGCGCCGAGCAGTTCTTC	CSARDSAEQFF
TRBJ1-5	TRBV7-9	.	.	TGTGCCAGCAGTTCAGAAGTTGGACGGACATCGTGGCAGCCCCAGCATTTT	CASSSEVGRTSWQPQHF
TRBJ1-4	TRBV2	.	.	TGTGCCAGCAGTGAACGGGGTGAAAAACTGTTTTTT	CASSERGEKLFF
TRBJ1-2	TRBV5-4	.	TRBD1	TGTGCCAGCAGCTTGAGTGGACAGGCGGTCTATGGCTACACCTTC	CASSLSGQAVYGYTF
TRBJ2-7	TRBV19	.	.	TGTGCCAGTACCTCAAGCGCAAGCTCCTACGAGCAGTACTTC	CASTSSASSYEQYF
TRBJ1-1	TRBV11-3	.	.	TGTGCCAGCAGCTCGGGAGCCTTGGGTGTCATGAACACTGAAGCTTTCTTT	CASSSGALGVMNTEAFF
TRBJ1-2	TRBV27	.	.	TGTGCCAGCAGTTTTGGGCAAAACTATGGCTACACCTTC	CASSFGQNYGYTF